The rows below give T cell receptor beta chains drawn from one sample of a study of human T cells and chemical hapten exposure. TCRdb re-called the RACE reads with MiXCR, one entry per CDR3 protein. The table shows some 170,000 distinct CDR3 sequences, with about a fifth occurring only once. The sequencing used whole blood, collected in connection with sensitization to the hapten diphenylcyclopropenone (DPC). The receptors originated from a woman between 50 and 59 years old with alopecia areata. Some clones in this sample may be carry-over from other donors' samples. CDR3s include the opening cysteine and the closing phenylalanine or tryptophan. Each record gives: J gene, D gene, V gene, clone size, CDR3 DNA, CDR3 protein. D genes are given only for firm matches. The size entry is marked missing in some rows and otherwise reads once, few, many or a size class.

>TRBJ2-3|.|TRBV7-2|few
TGTGCCAGCAGCTTAAGTGGCAGTAGCACAGATACGCAGTATTTT
CASSLSGSSTDTQYF
>TRBJ2-1|TRBD2|TRBV10-3|few
TGTGCCATCAGTGAGTCGTCAAGCGGGAGTATGACTGGTAGACATGAGCAGTTCTTC
CAISESSSGSMTGRHEQFF
>TRBJ1-2|TRBD1|TRBV5-1|few
TGCGCCAGCAGCTTGACTACAGGGGGCTTAGACTATGGCTACACCTTC
CASSLTTGGLDYGYTF
>TRBJ1-5|.|TRBV28|.
TGTGCCAGCAGCCAGGTCGGGGTAACTGGCAATCAGCCCCAGCATTTT
CASSQVGVTGNQPQHF
>TRBJ1-1|.|TRBV29-1|few
TGCAGCGTTGGGGCCTCCTCGGGGGGGAGGGCTGAAGCTTTCTTT
CSVGASSGGRAEAFF
>TRBJ2-2|TRBD1|TRBV5-6|.
TGTGCCAGCAGCCCGGACAGGTTAGACACCGGGGAGCTGTTTTTT
CASSPDRLDTGELFF
>TRBJ2-3|TRBD1|TRBV7-7|few
TGTGCCAGCAGCTTCACCGGACAGGGAGATACGCAGTATTTT
CASSFTGQGDTQYF
>TRBJ2-1|.|TRBV7-2|few
TGTGCCAGCAGCTTAGCACGGGGAGATTACAATGAGCAGTTCTTC
CASSLARGDYNEQFF
>TRBJ1-1|.|TRBV6-1|.
TGTGCCAGCCGGGTCTCGAACACTGAAGCTTTCTTT
CASRVSNTEAFF
>TRBJ1-5|.|TRBV2|.
TGTGCCTGGAACCGGGACGGAAGCAATCAGCCCCAGCATTTT
CAWNRDGSNQPQHF
>TRBJ2-5|.|TRBV7-2|many
TGTGCCAGCAGCGCAAGCGAGACCCAGTACTTC
CASSASETQYF
>TRBJ1-2|.|TRBV18|few
TGTGCCAGCTCACCGAACAGGGTTTTGGACTATGGCTACACCTTC
CASSPNRVLDYGYTF
>TRBJ1-6|.|TRBV20-1|.
TGCAGTGCTAGAGATCCGGCGAGTAATTCACCCCTCCACTTT
CSARDPASNSPLHF
>TRBJ2-2|TRBD1|TRBV5-1|.
TGCGCCAGCAGCCCTACACAGGGGATGGGCACCGGGGAGCTGTTTTTT
CASSPTQGMGTGELFF
>TRBJ1-2|.|TRBV6-2/TRBV6-3|few
TGTGCCAGCAGTCCGAGTGGGGGATACTATGGCTACACCTTC
CASSPSGGYYGYTF
>TRBJ2-1|TRBD2|TRBV27|.
TGTGCCAGCAGGAGGACTAGCGGATATGAGCAGTTCTTC
CASRRTSGYEQFF
>TRBJ1-2|.|TRBV4-2|.
TGTGCCAGCAGCCAGGGCTTGGACGCCTTGATGGAGTATGGCTACACCTTC
CASSQGLDALMEYGYTF
>TRBJ2-1|.|TRBV7-4|many
TGTGCCAGAGACCACAATGAGCAGTTCTTC
CARDHNEQFF
>TRBJ2-1|TRBD2|TRBV11-1|few
TGTGCCAGCAGCTTGCACCTACTAGCGGGAGCCGACAATGAGCAGTTCTTC
CASSLHLLAGADNEQFF
>TRBJ2-7|.|TRBV6-2/TRBV6-3|.
TGTGCCAGCAGTACCGGGCCAATTTTCTCCTACGAGCAGTACTTC
CASSTGPIFSYEQYF
>TRBJ2-7|TRBD1|TRBV9|few
TGTGCCAGCAGCGTAGCTCTGGGACAGGGGGTCCACGAGCAGTACTTC
CASSVALGQGVHEQYF
>TRBJ2-1|.|TRBV27|.
TGTGCCAGCAGGCCCTTCCGACGAAACAATGAGCAGTTCTTC
CASRPFRRNNEQFF
>TRBJ2-5|TRBD2|TRBV20-1|.
TGCAGTGCTAGAGATCTGGCTAGCGGGAGCATAGAGACCCAGTACTTC
CSARDLASGSIETQYF
>TRBJ1-5|.|TRBV12-3/TRBV12-4|few
TGTGCCAGCAGGGGGGGTGGGCAGCCCCAGCATTTT
CASRGGGQPQHF
>TRBJ1-2|.|TRBV7-3|few
TGTGCCAGCAGCTTATCAGGGGAGGCCTCCTATGGCTACACCTTC
CASSLSGEASYGYTF
>TRBJ1-4|.|TRBV5-1|few
TGCGCCAGCAGCGTACAGGGAATGGGTAATGAAAAACTGTTTTTT
CASSVQGMGNEKLFF
>TRBJ1-2|.|TRBV20-1|.
TGCAGTGCTAGAGCCCCCGGGACATCTCACTATGGCTACACCTTC
CSARAPGTSHYGYTF
>TRBJ2-1|TRBD2|TRBV20-1|few
TGCAGTGCTACCGGGACTAGCGGGAGAAGGGACAATGAGCAGTTCTTC
CSATGTSGRRDNEQFF
>TRBJ2-3|TRBD1|TRBV24-1|.
TGTGCCACCAGTTACTCGGGACAGCCAACGCAGTATTTT
CATSYSGQPTQYF
>TRBJ2-5|TRBD2|TRBV5-1|few
TGCGCCAGCCGACAACTAGCGGAAGAGACCCAGTACTTC
CASRQLAEETQYF
>TRBJ1-1|.|TRBV29-1|.
TGCAGCGTTGTAAGGGCGGCTAACACTGAAGCTTTCTTT
CSVVRAANTEAFF
>TRBJ2-5|.|TRBV6-5|few
TGTGCCAGCAGTTACGGCGGAGGGGAGACCCAGTACTTC
CASSYGGGETQYF
>TRBJ1-5|.|TRBV7-9|.
TGTGCCAGCAGCTTAAAAGGGTTACAGCTTAGCAATCAGCCCCAGCATTTT
CASSLKGLQLSNQPQHF
>TRBJ1-1|.|TRBV11-2|few
TGTGCCAGCAGCTCCCGGACAGCCGGGAACACTGAAGCTTTCTTT
CASSSRTAGNTEAFF
>TRBJ1-2|.|TRBV7-8|few
TGTGCCAGCAGCTTACAGGGAAGTCCCAACTATGGCTACACCTTC
CASSLQGSPNYGYTF
>TRBJ1-2|TRBD1|TRBV7-6|few
TGTGCCAGCAGCCCCGGGACAGGGGGCAACTATGGCTACACCTTC
CASSPGTGGNYGYTF
>TRBJ2-7|.|TRBV4-2|.
TGTGCCAGCAGCCAAGTCGTCGGGAGAGATGAGCAGTACTTC
CASSQVVGRDEQYF
>TRBJ2-1|TRBD2|TRBV18|few
TGTGCCAGCTCACCCGGGACTAGCGGTCCCTACAATGAGCAGTTCTTC
CASSPGTSGPYNEQFF
>TRBJ2-1|.|TRBV24-1|once
TGTGCCACCAGTGATCCCGGTTCCAAGTTCTTC
CATSDPGSKFF
>TRBJ1-5|.|TRBV2|few
TGTGCCAGCAGTGCCAGGGCTGCTCGTCAGCCCCAGCATTTT
CASSARAARQPQHF
>TRBJ1-2|.|TRBV9|.
TGTGCCAGCAGTCCCCTCTTTAACTATGGCTACACCTTC
CASSPLFNYGYTF
>TRBJ2-4|TRBD1|TRBV7-9|.
TGTGCCAGCAGCTTTCAGGACAGGGGTAGCAACATTCAGTACTTC
CASSFQDRGSNIQYF
>TRBJ2-1|.|TRBV20-1|few
TGCAGTGCTAGAGATGGCAGAACTGAGCAGTTCTTC
CSARDGRTEQFF
>TRBJ2-4|.|TRBV20-1|few
TGCAGTGCTAGGAAGTCGGCCGGCAGGGGATCCAAAAACATTCAGTACTTC
CSARKSAGRGSKNIQYF
>TRBJ2-2|TRBD1|TRBV6-1|few
TGTGCCAGCAGTGCATTTTCAGGGGGAGCAGGAACCGGGGAGCTGTTTTTT
CASSAFSGGAGTGELFF
>TRBJ2-5|.|TRBV7-9|many
TGTGCCAGCAGCTCCTTGCCGGGGCCCCAAGAGACCCAGTACTTC
CASSSLPGPQETQYF
>TRBJ1-1|.|TRBV29-1|.
TGCAGCGTTGAAGAAGTGGGGCTGGCCCAGGTGCGGACTGAAGCTTTCTTT
CSVEEVGLAQVRTEAFF
>TRBJ1-2|.|TRBV5-1|many
TGCGCCAGCAGCTCGGGGACATTAGACTATGGCTACACCTTC
CASSSGTLDYGYTF
>TRBJ2-2|.|TRBV7-3|many
TGTGCCAGCAGCTTCGACGGGAGAAGGACCGGGGAGCTGTTTTTT
CASSFDGRRTGELFF
>TRBJ2-5|TRBD1|TRBV9|.
TGTGCCAGCAGCGCAGGACAGGGGTTCGAGACCCAGTACTTC
CASSAGQGFETQYF
>TRBJ2-1|.|TRBV9|few
TGTGCCAGCAGCGTAGCTTACAGGCCGACCTACAATGAGCAGTTCTTC
CASSVAYRPTYNEQFF
>TRBJ2-7|.|TRBV25-1|few
TGTGCCAGCAGTGAAATGGGCCGGGGTTCCCCCTACGAGCAGTACTTC
CASSEMGRGSPYEQYF
>TRBJ1-2|.|TRBV29-1|few
TGCAGCGTTGAGCTAAACTATGGCTACACCTTC
CSVELNYGYTF
>TRBJ2-3|.|TRBV7-6|few
TGTGCCAGCAGCCCTGTGTTCCCCCCAGATACGCAGTATTTT
CASSPVFPPDTQYF
>TRBJ2-5|TRBD2|TRBV18|few
TGTGCCAGCTCACCAAGCGGGGAAGAGACCCAGTACTTC
CASSPSGEETQYF
>TRBJ1-1|.|TRBV2|.
TGTGCCAGCACCAGGGAGAACACTGAAGCTTTCTTT
CASTRENTEAFF
>TRBJ2-1|.|TRBV5-1|.
TGCGCCAGCAGCTTGCACGACAATGAGCAGTTCTTC
CASSLHDNEQFF
>TRBJ1-2|TRBD1|TRBV29-1|few
TGCAGCGTAGAACGGCCGGGACAGATTTATGGCTACACCTTC
CSVERPGQIYGYTF
>TRBJ2-3|.|TRBV20-1|.
TGCAGTGCTAGAAACGCAGGCAACACAGATACGCAGTATTTT
CSARNAGNTDTQYF
>TRBJ2-1|TRBD2|TRBV29-1|many
TGCAGCGTTGAAGCCATAGCGGGAGGGGACAATGAGCAGTTCTTC
CSVEAIAGGDNEQFF